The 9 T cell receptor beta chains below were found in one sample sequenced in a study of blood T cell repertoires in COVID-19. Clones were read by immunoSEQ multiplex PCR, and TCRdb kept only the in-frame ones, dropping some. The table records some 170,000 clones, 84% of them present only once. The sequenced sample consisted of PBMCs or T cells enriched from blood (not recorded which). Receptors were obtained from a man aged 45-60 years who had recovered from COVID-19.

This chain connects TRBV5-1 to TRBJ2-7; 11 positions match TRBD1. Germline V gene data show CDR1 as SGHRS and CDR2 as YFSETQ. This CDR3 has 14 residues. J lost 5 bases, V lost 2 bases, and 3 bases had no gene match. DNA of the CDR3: TGCGCCAGCAGCTTATGGACAGGGGGCGACGAGCAGTACTTC. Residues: CASSLWTGGDEQYF.

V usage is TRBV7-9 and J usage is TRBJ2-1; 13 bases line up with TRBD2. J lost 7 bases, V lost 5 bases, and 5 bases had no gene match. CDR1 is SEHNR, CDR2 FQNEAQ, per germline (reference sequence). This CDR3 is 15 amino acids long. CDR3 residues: CASSPTSGGRNEQFF. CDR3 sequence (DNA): TGTGCCAGCAGCCCGACTAGCGGGGGGAGAAATGAGCAGTTCTTC.

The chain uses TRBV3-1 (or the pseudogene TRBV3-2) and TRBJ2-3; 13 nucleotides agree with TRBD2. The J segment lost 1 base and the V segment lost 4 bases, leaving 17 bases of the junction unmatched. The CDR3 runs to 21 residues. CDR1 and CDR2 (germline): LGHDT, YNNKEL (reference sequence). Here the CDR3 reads CASSRALGTSGDDWGTDTQYF. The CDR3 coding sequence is TGTGCCAGCAGCCGGGCCCTAGGGACTAGCGGGGACGATTGGGGCACAGATACGCAGTATTTT.

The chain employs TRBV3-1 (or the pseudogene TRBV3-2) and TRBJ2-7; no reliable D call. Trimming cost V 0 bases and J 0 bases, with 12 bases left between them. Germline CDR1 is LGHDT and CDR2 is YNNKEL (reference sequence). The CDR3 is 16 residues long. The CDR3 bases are TGTGCCAGCAGCCAAGAGTCTCGGGTCGGCTCCTACGAGCAGTACTTC. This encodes CASSQESRVGSYEQYF.

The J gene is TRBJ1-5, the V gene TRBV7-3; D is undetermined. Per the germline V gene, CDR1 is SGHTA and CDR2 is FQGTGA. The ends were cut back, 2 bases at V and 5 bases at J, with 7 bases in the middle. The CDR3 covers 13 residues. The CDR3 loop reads CASSLGRDQPQHF. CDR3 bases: TGTGCCAGCAGCTTAGGGCGGGATCAGCCCCAGCATTTT. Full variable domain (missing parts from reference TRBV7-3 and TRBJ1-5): GAGVSQTPSNKVTEKGKYVELRCDPISGHTALYWYRQSLGQGPEFLIYFQGTGAADDSGLPNDRFFAVRPEGSVSTLKIQRTERGDSAVYLCASSLGRDQPQHFGDGTRLSIL.

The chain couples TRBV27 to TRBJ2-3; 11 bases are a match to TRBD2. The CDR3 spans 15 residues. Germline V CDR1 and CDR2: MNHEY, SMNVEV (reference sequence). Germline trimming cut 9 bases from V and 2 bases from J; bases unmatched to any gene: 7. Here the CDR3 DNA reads TGTGCCAGTGGTAGCGGGGGGGCCCTCACAGATACGCAGTATTTT. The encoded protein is CASGSGGALTDTQYF.

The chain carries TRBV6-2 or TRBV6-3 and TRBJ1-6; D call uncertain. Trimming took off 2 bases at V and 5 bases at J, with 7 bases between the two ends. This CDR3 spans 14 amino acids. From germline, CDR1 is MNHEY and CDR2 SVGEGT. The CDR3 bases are TGTGCCAGCAGTTACCCGAGCAATAATTCACCCCTCCACTTT. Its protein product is CASSYPSNNSPLHF.

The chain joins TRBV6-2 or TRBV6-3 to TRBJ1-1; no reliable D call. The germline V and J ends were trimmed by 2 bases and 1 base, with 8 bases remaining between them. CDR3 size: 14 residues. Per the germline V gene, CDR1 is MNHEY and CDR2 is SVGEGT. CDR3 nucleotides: TGTGCCAGCAGTTACGGGCACCCGAACACTGAAGCTTTCTTT. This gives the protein CASSYGHPNTEAFF.

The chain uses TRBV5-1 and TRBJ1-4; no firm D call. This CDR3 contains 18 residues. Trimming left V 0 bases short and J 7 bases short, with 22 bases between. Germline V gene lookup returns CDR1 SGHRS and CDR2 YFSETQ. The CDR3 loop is CASSLGSTRLIAPEKLFF. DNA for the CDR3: TGCGCCAGCAGCTTGGGCAGTACTCGACTCATTGCCCCTGAAAAACTGTTTTTT.